This T cell receptor beta chain is from a study of cytomegalovirus exposure and HLA in healthy donors. Sequenced by immunoSEQ multiplex PCR; TCRdb stores in-frame clones only, minus some. The profile shows 180,000 or so clones, about 89% of them singletons. This CDR3 is 13 amino acids long. Germline CDR1 reads SQVTM; CDR2 reads ANQGSEA. Unmatched junction bases numbered 3, after V lost 6 bases and J lost 5 bases. The study, taken as a whole, reports: Researchers catalogued roughly 170 TCR beta chains as cytomegalovirus-associated.

A word on this clone: The antigen is undetermined.

The receptor's source is a man aged 18 to 29 in good health and CMV-seropositive. The chain carries TRBV29-1 and TRBJ2-2; TRBD1 matches 10 bases. Sequencing input: PBMCs. CDR3 bases: TGCAGCGTAGACAGGGGGCTGACCGGGGAGCTGTTTTTT. Translating gives CSVDRGLTGELFF.